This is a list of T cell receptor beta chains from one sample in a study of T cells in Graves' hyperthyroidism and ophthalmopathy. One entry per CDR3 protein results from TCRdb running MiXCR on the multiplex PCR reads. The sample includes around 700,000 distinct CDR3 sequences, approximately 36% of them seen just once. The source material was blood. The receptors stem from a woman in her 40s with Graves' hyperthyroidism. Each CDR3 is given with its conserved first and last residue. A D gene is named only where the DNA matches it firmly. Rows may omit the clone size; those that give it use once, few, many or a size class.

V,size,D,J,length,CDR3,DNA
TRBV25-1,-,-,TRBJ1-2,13,CASTTGGNYGYTF,TGTGCCAGCACCACGGGGGGTAACTATGGCTACACCTTC
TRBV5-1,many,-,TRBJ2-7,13,CASSLERVNEQYF,TGCGCCAGCAGCTTGGAAAGGGTGAACGAGCAGTACTTC
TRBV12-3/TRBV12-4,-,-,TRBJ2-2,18,CASSPDDLQVANTGELFF,TGTGCCAGCAGTCCCGACGACCTACAGGTTGCGAACACCGGGGAGCTGTTTTTT
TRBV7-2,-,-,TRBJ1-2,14,CASSLGGTALGYTF,TGTGCCAGCAGCTTAGGGGGTACGGCTTTAGGCTACACCTTC
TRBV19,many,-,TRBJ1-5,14,CASSIPQRNQPQHF,TGTGCCAGTAGTATACCACAGAGGAATCAGCCCCAGCATTTT
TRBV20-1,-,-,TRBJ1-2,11,CSARDRDGYTF,TGCAGTGCTAGAGATCGGGATGGCTACACCTTC
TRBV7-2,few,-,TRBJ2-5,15,CASSPRWGFQETQYF,TGTGCCAGCAGCCCCAGGTGGGGGTTCCAAGAGACCCAGTACTTC
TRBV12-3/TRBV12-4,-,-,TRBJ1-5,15,CASSSLWGGSQPQHF,TGTGCCAGCAGTTCCCTTTGGGGGGGCAGTCAGCCCCAGCATTTT
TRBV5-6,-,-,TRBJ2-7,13,CASSSGPPGEQYF,TGTGCCAGCAGCTCGGGACCCCCGGGCGAGCAGTACTTC
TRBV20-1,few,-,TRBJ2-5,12,CSASRLQETQYF,TGCAGTGCTAGTCGACTCCAAGAGACCCAGTACTTC
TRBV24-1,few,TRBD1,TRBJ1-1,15,CATSETGRGNTEAFF,TGTGCCACCAGTGAGACAGGGCGGGGGAACACTGAAGCTTTCTTT
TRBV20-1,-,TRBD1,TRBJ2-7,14,CSAETGQGAHEQYF,TGCAGTGCTGAGACGGGACAGGGGGCCCACGAGCAGTACTTC
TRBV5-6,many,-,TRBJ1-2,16,CASSLDSLPRHYGYTF,TGTGCCAGCAGCTTGGACAGCCTTCCTCGGCACTATGGCTACACCTTC
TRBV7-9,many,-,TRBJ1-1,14,CASIGGGLNTEAFF,TGTGCCAGCATCGGGGGGGGTTTGAACACTGAAGCTTTCTTT
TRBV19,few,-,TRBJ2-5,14,CASRPGVAEETQYF,TGTGCCAGCCGTCCGGGGGTAGCAGAGGAGACCCAGTACTTC
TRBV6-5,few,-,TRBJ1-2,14,CASSQETAYYGYTF,TGTGCCAGCAGCCAAGAAACAGCCTACTATGGCTACACCTTC
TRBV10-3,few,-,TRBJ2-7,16,CATRLRGIWGRDEQYF,TGTGCCACCCGGTTAAGAGGTATCTGGGGCAGGGACGAGCAGTACTTC
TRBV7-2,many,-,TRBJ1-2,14,CASSPYREIDNYTF,TGTGCCAGCAGCCCGTACCGGGAGATCGATAACTACACCTTC
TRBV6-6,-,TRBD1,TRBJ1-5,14,CASMDRGGNQPQHF,TGTGCCAGCATGGACAGGGGAGGAAATCAGCCCCAGCATTTT
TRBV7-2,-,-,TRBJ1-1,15,CASTVKDTGNTEAFF,TGTGCCAGCACCGTAAAGGACACAGGGAACACTGAAGCTTTCTTT
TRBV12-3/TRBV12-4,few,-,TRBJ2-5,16,CASSLWRRGVWETQYF,TGTGCCAGCAGTTTATGGCGTCGAGGAGTCTGGGAGACCCAGTACTTC
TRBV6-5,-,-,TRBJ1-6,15,CASSYSSLSATELLF,TGTGCCAGCAGTTACTCGAGCCTATCTGCGACAGAACTTCTGTTT
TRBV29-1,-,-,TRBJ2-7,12,CSVGGGDYEQYF,TGCAGCGTTGGTGGGGGCGACTACGAGCAGTACTTC
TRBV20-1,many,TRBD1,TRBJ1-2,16,CSALRTGDMSYNGYTF,TGCAGTGCTCTTCGGACAGGGGATATGTCCTATAATGGCTACACCTTC
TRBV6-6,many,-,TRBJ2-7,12,CASRMGGGEQYF,TGTGCCAGCAGGATGGGGGGAGGCGAGCAGTACTTC
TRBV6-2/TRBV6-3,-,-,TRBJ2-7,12,CASGYVKYEQYF,TGTGCCAGCGGGTATGTGAAATACGAGCAGTACTTC
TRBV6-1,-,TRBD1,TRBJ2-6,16,CASSKGQGTGANVLTF,TGTGCCAGCAGCAAGGGACAGGGGACTGGGGCCAACGTCCTGACTTTC
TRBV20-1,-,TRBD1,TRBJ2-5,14,CSAGGQGMVETQYF,TGCAGTGCAGGGGGACAGGGAATGGTAGAGACCCAGTACTTC
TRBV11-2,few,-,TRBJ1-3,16,CASSPFGGGDENTIYF,TGCGCCAGCAGCCCGTTTGGGGGAGGGGATGAAAACACCATATATTTT
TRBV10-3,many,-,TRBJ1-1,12,CAISEPEAEAFF,TGTGCCATCAGTGAGCCTGAGGCGGAAGCTTTCTTT
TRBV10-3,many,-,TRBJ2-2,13,CAIGTGNTGELFF,TGTGCCATCGGGACCGGGAACACCGGGGAGCTGTTTTTT
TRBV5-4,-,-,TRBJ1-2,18,CASSLSSGQGLSNYGYTF,-
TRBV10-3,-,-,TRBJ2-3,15,CAISMGFVQVDTQYF,TGTGCCATCAGCATGGGGTTCGTTCAAGTAGATACGCAGTATTTT
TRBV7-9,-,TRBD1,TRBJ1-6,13,CASSTGGSSPLHF,TGTGCCAGCAGCACAGGGGGTAGTTCACCCCTCCACTTT
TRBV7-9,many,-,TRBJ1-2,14,CASEVSSTLDGYTF,TGTGCCAGCGAAGTTTCGAGCACACTAGATGGCTACACCTTC
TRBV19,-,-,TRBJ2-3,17,CATSRQAVLPNTDTQYF,TGTGCCACCTCTAGGCAAGCGGTTCTTCCCAACACAGATACGCAGTATTTT
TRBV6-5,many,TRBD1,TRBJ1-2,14,CASSSYRDRGDYTF,TGTGCCAGCAGTTCGTACCGCGACAGGGGGGACTACACCTTC
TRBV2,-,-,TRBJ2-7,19,CASSSYGSEKNVDAYEQYF,TGTGCCAGCAGTTCCTACGGGAGTGAGAAGAACGTTGATGCCTACGAGCAGTACTTC
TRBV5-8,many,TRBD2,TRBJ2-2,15,CASSLGTSRTGELFF,TGTGCCAGCAGCTTAGGGACTAGCAGGACCGGGGAGCTGTTTTTT
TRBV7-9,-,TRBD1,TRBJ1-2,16,CASSSQTKQGLGGYTF,TGTGCCAGCAGCTCACAGACAAAACAGGGGCTAGGGGGCTACACCTTC
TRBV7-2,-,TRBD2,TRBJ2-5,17,CASSPARGGGARETQYF,TGTGCCAGCAGCCCCGCTAGGGGCGGGGGGGCAAGGGAGACCCAGTACTTC
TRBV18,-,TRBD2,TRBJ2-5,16,CASHVKPGLAGETQYF,TGTGCCAGCCACGTGAAGCCGGGACTAGCGGGAGAGACCCAGTACTTC
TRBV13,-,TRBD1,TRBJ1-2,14,CASSQGQLLYGYTF,TGTGCCAGCAGCCAGGGACAGCTTCTCTATGGCTACACCTTC